These 19 T cell receptor beta chains originate from one sample sequenced in a study of T cell repertoires in cytomegalovirus infection. TCRdb reprocessed the reads with MiXCR, giving one entry per CDR3 protein. The table records around 740,000 distinct CDR3 sequences, 35% to 45% of them present only once. Sequenced: PBMCs. The receptors were sampled from a human donor in good health (CMV status not recorded). Some clones in this sample may be carry-over from other donors' samples.

This sequence joins TRBV7-2 and TRBJ2-1; the D gene is possibly TRBD2 (7 bases). The CDR3 loop spans 17 amino acids. CDR1 is SGHTA and CDR2 is FQGNSA in the germline V gene. With 1 base removed from V and 7 bases from J, the gap between germline ends came to 20 bases. CDR3 sequence (DNA): TGTGCCAGCAGCTTAGTCCAGGGGAGGGGGACACGGAATGAGCAGTTCTTC. Its translation: CASSLVQGRGTRNEQFF.

This chain joins TRBV5-1 and TRBJ1-5; no reliable D call. This CDR3 region has 13 residues. Trimming removed 0 bases at V and 9 bases at J, with 10 bases between. Germline V lookup: CDR1 SGHRS, CDR2 YFSETQ. The CDR3 bases are TGCGCCAGCAGCTTGGTTCCTTCGGGGCCCCAGCATTTT. This encodes CASSLVPSGPQHF.

This chain joins TRBV10-3 and TRBJ2-3, with no clear D. V gave up 0 bases and J gave up 2 bases, with 12 bases separating them. The CDR3 is made up of 16 amino acids. In germline, CDR1 is ENHRY, CDR2 SYGVKD. CDR3 nucleotides: TGTGCCATCAGTGAGTCGATCGTATTACACACAGATACGCAGTATTTT. Amino acids: CAISESIVLHTDTQYF.

The chain combines TRBV20-1 with TRBJ2-1; TRBD2 matches 8 bases. After removal of 6 bases from V and 5 bases from J, the junction contained 12 bases not matched to a gene. Germline assignment: CDR1 DFQATT and CDR2 SNEGSKA (reference sequence). The CDR3 runs to 15 residues. The CDR3 region has the DNA TGCAGTGCGGAAGAAACTAGCGGCAAGAACAATGAGCAGTTCTTC. As protein: CSAEETSGKNNEQFF.

This clonotype was seen more than once but under ten times. The chain links TRBV7-9 to TRBJ1-1; the D is unclear. Per the germline V gene, CDR1 is SEHNR and CDR2 is FQNEAQ (reference sequence). V lost 1 base to trimming and J lost 11 bases, with 5 bases between them. This CDR3 is built from 10 residues. This CDR3 is CASSLVDAFF. The CDR3 bases are TGTGCCAGCAGCTTAGTTGATGCTTTCTTT.

The gene calls are TRBV2 and TRBJ2-7; 7 positions agree with TRBD1. Germline values: CDR1 SNHLY, CDR2 FYNNEI. The CDR3 extends over 15 amino acids. Germline trimming cut 6 bases from V and 2 bases from J; bases unmatched to any gene: 10. Here the CDR3 DNA reads TGTGCCAGCAGCGATTCCGGGACAGCGACCTACGAGCAGTACTTC. Its protein product is CASSDSGTATYEQYF.

In its sample, this clonotype was seen many times. The rearrangement links TRBV7-8 to TRBJ2-7, with no clear D. The V gene's germline CDR1 is SGHVS and CDR2 FQNEAQ. V lost 5 bases, J lost 3 bases, and 14 bases lay in between. The CDR3 has 14 amino acids. The chain's CDR3 is CASSPGRVLYEQYF. In DNA, the CDR3 is TGTGCCAGCAGCCCAGGACGAGTCCTCTACGAGCAGTACTTC. Full variable domain (rest looked up from reference TRBV7-8 and TRBJ2-7): GAGVSQSPRYKVAKRGQDVALRCDPISGHVSLFWYQQALGQGPEFLTYFQNEAQLDKSGLPSDRFFAERPEGSVSTLKIQRTQQEDSAVYLCASSPGRVLYEQYFGPGTRLTVT.

The gene calls are TRBV18 and TRBJ1-4, with D unclear. Per germline, CDR1 KGHSH and CDR2 LQKENI. V dropped 2 bases and J dropped 5 bases, with 6 bases sitting between them. The CDR3 sequence is 13 residues long. The CDR3 region has the DNA TGTGCCAGCTCACCAGGGCAAAATGAAAAACTGTTTTTT. It encodes CASSPGQNEKLFF. Full variable domain (remainder filled in from reference TRBV18 and TRBJ1-4): NAGVMQNPRHLVRRRGQEARLRCSPMKGHSHVYWYRQLPEEGLKFMVYLQKENIIDESGMPKERFSAEFPKEGPSILRIQQVVRGDSAAYFCASSPGQNEKLFFGSGTQLSVL.

This clonotype was counted only a few times. V and J are TRBV4-2 and TRBJ2-2; 10 bases line up with TRBD2. V lost 0 bases, J lost 5 bases, and 9 bases stayed unmatched. Germline lookup yields CDR1 LGHNA and CDR2 YNFKEQ. The CDR3 runs to 18 residues. CDR3 region: CASSQDGGSGRSTGELFF. The CDR3, as DNA: TGTGCCAGCAGCCAAGATGGCGGTAGCGGGAGGAGTACCGGGGAGCTGTTTTTT.

This clonotype was seen a few times. The V call is TRBV19, the J call TRBJ1-1, with TRBD1 matching over 8 bases. The CDR3 has 13 amino acids. Germline trimming cut 9 bases from V and 4 bases from J; bases unmatched to any gene: 7. Germline V gives CDR1 LNHDA, CDR2 SQIVND (reference sequence). The CDR3, as DNA: TGTGCCAGCAGTTCCAGGGGGCCCACTGAAGCTTTCTTT. This codes for CASSSRGPTEAFF.

This chain joins TRBV12-3 or TRBV12-4 and TRBJ1-6; 8 bases are shared with TRBD1. Germline trimming cut 3 bases from V and 7 bases from J; bases unmatched to any gene: 5. This CDR3 has 15 amino acids. CDR3 nucleotide sequence: TGTGCCAGCAGTTTGGACAGGGCCCGGAATTCACCCCTCCACTTT. This sequence encodes CASSLDRARNSPLHF.

This chain uses TRBV7-9 with TRBJ1-1; a possible D gene is TRBD1 (5 bases). Germline-derived CDR1 and CDR2 are SEHNR and FQNEAQ (reference sequence). Between the trimmed V and J ends, which lost 1 base and 0 bases, there was a span of 15 bases. This CDR3 contains 17 residues. In DNA, the CDR3 is TGTGCCAGCAGCTTAGTCGTGACGGGGCTATTGAACACTGAAGCTTTCTTT. It specifies CASSLVVTGLLNTEAFF.

This clonotype was seen only a few times. The chain employs TRBV5-4 and TRBJ2-7; D assignment may be TRBD1 or TRBD2 (6 bases each). Germline assignment: CDR1 SGHNT and CDR2 YYREEE (reference sequence). The V end was cut by 5 bases, the J end by 5 bases, with 14 bases between. The CDR3 totals 13 residues. CDR3 region: CASRARGGDEQYF. CDR3 DNA sequence: TGTGCCAGCAGAGCCAGGGGAGGCGACGAGCAGTACTTC.

This clonotype came up a few times. The rearrangement links TRBV7-6 to TRBJ2-1; no definite D call. The CDR3 extends over 14 amino acids. The germline V gene encodes CDR1 SGHVS and CDR2 FNYEAQ. Trimming stripped 5 bases from V and 4 bases from J, with 12 bases between. DNA of the CDR3: TGTGCCAGCAGCCCCAGAGGACGATACAATGAGCAGTTCTTC. Translation: CASSPRGRYNEQFF.

This clonotype was seen a few times. The V and J genes are TRBV12-3 or TRBV12-4 and TRBJ1-5; the match to TRBD1 covers 7 bases. This CDR3 has 15 amino acids. The ends lost 6 bases at V and 6 bases at J; junction bases unmatched: 11. CDR3 in DNA: TGTGCCAGCAGCCCAACAGGGGCCAGTAGTCAGCCCCAGCATTTT. It translates to CASSPTGASSQPQHF.

V gene TRBV20-1 combines with J gene TRBJ2-1; 14 bases match TRBD2. The germline CDR1 and CDR2 sequences are DFQATT and SNEGSKA (reference sequence). The CDR3 is 14 amino acids. The trim removed 6 bases at V and 6 bases at J, leaving 4 bases unmatched. For the CDR3, the DNA is TGCAGTGCAACCGGGACTAGCGGGGGCAATGAGCAGTTCTTC. Translated, it gives CSATGTSGGNEQFF.

The rearrangement uses TRBV9 and TRBJ2-5; no clear D gene. Trimming shortened V by 7 bases and J by 4 bases, and 17 bases separated the two germline ends. The germline V gene has CDR1 SGDLS and CDR2 YYNGEE. CDR3 length: 14 residues. The DNA for the CDR3 is TGTGCCAGCTCAGATTCGGGTCGGGTAGAGACCCAGTACTTC. Translated, it gives CASSDSGRVETQYF.

The chain is built from TRBV6-1 and TRBJ2-7, with D perhaps matching TRBD2 (5 bases). Trimming removed 5 bases from V and 2 bases from J, with 16 bases in between. Germline assignment: CDR1 MNHNS and CDR2 SASEGT. CDR3 size: 15 residues. The DNA of the CDR3 is TGTGCCAGCAGTCCATCAATGTGGACTGCCTACGAGCAGTACTTC. As protein: CASSPSMWTAYEQYF.

The chain is built from TRBV2 and TRBJ1-5, with a possible D match to TRBD1 (5 bases). This CDR3 spans 14 amino acids. Germline V gene data show CDR1 as SNHLY and CDR2 as FYNNEI. Trimming removed 3 bases from V and 2 bases from J, with 8 bases in between. CDR3 sequence: CASSEQGRNQPQHF. In DNA, the CDR3 is TGTGCCAGCAGTGAGCAGGGACGCAATCAGCCCCAGCATTTT.